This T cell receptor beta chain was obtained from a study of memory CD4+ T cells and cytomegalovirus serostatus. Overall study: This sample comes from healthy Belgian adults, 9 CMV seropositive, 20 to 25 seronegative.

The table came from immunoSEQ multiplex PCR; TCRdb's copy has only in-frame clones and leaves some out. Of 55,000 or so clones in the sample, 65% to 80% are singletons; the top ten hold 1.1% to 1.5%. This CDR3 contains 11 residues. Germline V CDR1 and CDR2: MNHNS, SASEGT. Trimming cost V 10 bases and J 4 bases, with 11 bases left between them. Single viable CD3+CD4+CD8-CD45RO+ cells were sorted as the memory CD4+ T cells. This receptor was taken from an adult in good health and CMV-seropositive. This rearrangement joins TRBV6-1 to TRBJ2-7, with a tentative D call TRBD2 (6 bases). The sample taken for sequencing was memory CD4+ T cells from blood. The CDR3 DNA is TGTGCCAACGGGGGTGGTTACGAGCAGTACTTC. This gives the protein CANGGGYEQYF.